These 13 T cell receptor beta chains originate from one sample sequenced in a study of blood T cell repertoires in COVID-19. Assay: immunoSEQ multiplex PCR; the TCRdb copy retains only in-frame clones and omits some. The profile shows about 160,000 clones, approximately 84% of them singletons. Source material: peripheral blood. These receptors were taken from a woman aged 45 to 65 with COVID-19, enrolled during active disease.

J is TRBJ2-6 and V is TRBV21-1; the D call TRBD1 from the table was never checked on the DNA. TRBV21-1 is flagged as a pseudogene. The CDR3 is 16 residues long. The CDR3 DNA sequence: TGTGCCAGCAGCCCCACAGGGGTCTCTGGGGCCAACGTCCTGACTTTC. This translates into CASSPTGVSGANVLTF.

This chain links TRBV7-2 with TRBJ2-3; 7 nucleotides align to TRBD2. Germline CDR1 is SGHTA and CDR2 is FQGNSA. This CDR3 is 15 amino acids long. V was clipped by 2 bases and J by 6 bases; unmatched bases: 8. CDR3 amino acids: CASSLYTSGVDTQYF. The CDR3 DNA sequence: TGTGCCAGCAGCTTATATACCAGCGGGGTGGATACGCAGTATTTT. Supplemented by reference TRBV7-2 and TRBJ2-3, the full variable domain reads GAGVSQSPSNKVTEKGKDVELRCDPISGHTALYWYRQSLGQGLEFLIYFQGNSAPDKSGLPSDRFSAERTGGSVSTLTIQRTQQEDSAVYLCASSLYTSGVDTQYFGPGTRLTVL.

This clone was observed a handful of times. The chain joins TRBV6-1 to TRBJ1-5; D is ambiguous. Trimming took 1 base from V and 5 from J, leaving 9 bases between them. This CDR3 region has 14 residues. The germline CDR1 and CDR2 sequences are MNHNS and SASEGT. The DNA for the CDR3 is TGTGCCAGCAGTGAAGGACGGGGATATCAGCCCCAGCATTTT. This sequence encodes CASSEGRGYQPQHF.

The gene calls are TRBV10-3 and TRBJ2-5; tentatively, D is TRBD2 (5 bases). CDR3 length: 15 amino acids. Germline CDR1 is ENHRY and CDR2 is SYGVKD. V shed 0 bases and J shed 0 bases, with 8 bases lying between them. The CDR3 protein is CAISESNGDQETQYF. Here the CDR3 DNA reads TGTGCCATCAGTGAGTCGAACGGGGACCAAGAGACCCAGTACTTC.

This CDR3 reads CASSQDYQVSGNTIYF. The DNA for the CDR3 is TGTGCCAGCAGCCAAGATTATCAGGTATCCGGAAACACCATATATTTT. The rearrangement links TRBV3-1 (or the pseudogene TRBV3-2) to TRBJ1-3, with D unclear. CDR3 length: 16 residues. The germline gives CDR1 LGHDT, CDR2 YNNKEL (reference sequence). V lost 0 bases to trimming and J lost 4 bases, with 13 bases between them.

Written as DNA, the CDR3 is TGCAGCGCCAGGGGGGAGAGTGAAAAACTGTTTTTT. Residues: CSARGESEKLFF. V is TRBV29-1 and J is TRBJ1-4; TRBD1 matches 7 bases. CDR1 is SQVTM, CDR2 ANQGSEA, per germline. The CDR3 is 12 amino acids. V shed 7 bases, J shed 7 bases, and the junction held 6 bases outside the gene matches.

The gene calls are TRBV19 and TRBJ1-1; D not certain. The CDR3 totals 18 residues. Trimming cost V 1 base and J 1 base, with 19 bases left between them. The germline CDR1 and CDR2 sequences are LNHDA and SQIVND (reference sequence). The CDR3 region has the DNA TGTGCCAGTAGTATAGGTTTCGGTGCGGGTGGAGGGAACACTGAAGCTTTCTTT. Translating gives CASSIGFGAGGGNTEAFF. Using reference TRBV19 and TRBJ1-1 for the parts outside the CDR3, the full variable domain is DGGITQSPKYLFRKEGQNVTLSCEQNLNHDAMYWYRQDPGQGLRLIYYSQIVNDFQKGDIAEGYSVSREKKESFPLTVTSAQKNPTAFYLCASSIGFGAGGGNTEAFFGQGTRLTVV.

V is TRBV27 and J is TRBJ2-3; 11 bases align to TRBD2. The V and J ends lost 3 bases and 3 bases, in that order; junction bases with no gene match: 2. The CDR3 loop spans 15 amino acids. The germline CDR1 and CDR2 sequences are MNHEY and SMNVEV (reference sequence). DNA of the CDR3: TGTGCCAGCAGTTTCGGGACTAGCGGAACAGATACGCAGTATTTT. This gives the protein CASSFGTSGTDTQYF.

The chain joins TRBV3-1 (or the pseudogene TRBV3-2) to TRBJ2-2; D may be TRBD1 (6 bases). Germline CDR1 and CDR2: LGHDT and YNNKEL (reference sequence). This CDR3 region has 14 residues. V was trimmed by 1 base and J by 8 bases, leaving 11 bases between them. CDR3 protein: CASSQGQARGELFF. CDR3 DNA sequence: TGTGCCAGCAGCCAAGGACAGGCTCGGGGGGAGCTGTTTTTT.

The chain is built from TRBV29-1 and TRBJ1-2, with D possibly TRBD1 on 6 matching bases. CDR1 and CDR2 from the germline V gene are SQVTM and ANQGSEA. Trimming took off 7 bases at V and 7 bases at J, with 16 bases between the two ends. CDR3 length equals 12 residues. This CDR3 is CSGRDTRSGYTF. The DNA for the CDR3 is TGCAGCGGCCGGGACACTCGTTCTGGCTACACCTTC.

The chain has TRBV7-6 and TRBJ2-1; D is possibly TRBD1 (5 bases). The V gene's germline CDR1 is SGHVS and CDR2 FNYEAQ. The CDR3 is 13 residues long. V was cut by 5 bases and J by 6 bases, with 11 bases left in between. This CDR3 is CASSPPGSNEQFF. As DNA, the CDR3 is TGTGCCAGCAGCCCTCCAGGGTCCAATGAGCAGTTCTTC.

The V and J genes are TRBV7-9 and TRBJ2-7; 7 bases fit TRBD1. The CDR3 contains 14 residues. After removal of 2 bases from V and 5 bases from J, the junction contained 6 bases not matched to a gene. Germline V gene sequence: CDR1 SEHNR, CDR2 FQNEAQ (reference sequence). Here the CDR3 reads CASSLRGLGDEQYF. The DNA for the CDR3 is TGTGCCAGCAGCTTAAGGGGGCTCGGGGACGAGCAGTACTTC.

V is TRBV20-1 and J is TRBJ2-3; tentative D call: TRBD2 (5 bases). This CDR3 is 14 amino acids long. V gave up 3 bases and J gave up 4 bases, with 14 bases separating them. CDR1 is DFQATT and CDR2 is SNEGSKA in the germline V gene (reference sequence). CDR3 residues: CSASTPEEADTQYF. The CDR3 nucleotides are TGCAGTGCTAGTACCCCGGAGGAAGCAGATACGCAGTATTTT.